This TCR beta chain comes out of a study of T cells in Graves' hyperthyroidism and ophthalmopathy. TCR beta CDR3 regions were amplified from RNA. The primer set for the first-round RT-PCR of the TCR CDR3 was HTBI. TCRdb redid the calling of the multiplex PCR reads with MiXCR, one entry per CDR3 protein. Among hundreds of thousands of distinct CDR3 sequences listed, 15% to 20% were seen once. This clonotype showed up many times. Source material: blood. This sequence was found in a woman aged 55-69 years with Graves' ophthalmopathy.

CDR3 nucleotide sequence: TGTGCCAGCAGCTTGGGGGTTAGCGAGAATGAGCAGTTCTTC. Its translation: CASSLGVSENEQFF. This chain joins TRBV5-6 and TRBJ2-1; possible D gene TRBD2, 5 bases. Germline V lookup: CDR1 SGHDT, CDR2 YYEEEE. The length of the CDR3 is 14 residues. The V gene lost 0 bases and the J gene lost 7 bases, with 11 bases spanning the gap.